Presented here are 28 T cell receptor beta chains from one specimen sequenced in a study of shared clonotypes between healthy human individuals. TCRdb's table, derived via immunoSEQ multiplex PCR, lists solely in-frame clones and lacks some. This table has around 2,000,000 clones, less than 95% appearing once. CD45RO-negative, CCR7-positively selected cells formed the naive CD8 fraction, excluding terminally differentiated effector memory CD45RA+ cells. What was sequenced was naive CD8+ T cells sorted from blood. Every receptor here comes from a man aged 18 to 29 in good health.

The chain uses TRBV6-5 and TRBJ1-2; tentative D call: TRBD1 (5 bases). V lost 7 bases, J lost 3 bases, and 9 bases lay in between. This CDR3 region has 12 residues. Germline V gene data show CDR1 as MNHEY and CDR2 as SVGAGI. The DNA of the CDR3 is TGTGCCAGCATGGGGGGTTACTATGGCTACACCTTC. This gives the protein CASMGGYYGYTF.

The V gene is TRBV29-1, the J gene TRBJ2-2; weak D call: TRBD2 (6 bases). Trimming pared 1 base from V and 7 bases from J, leaving 13 bases between. There are 14 residues in the CDR3. CDR1 SQVTM and CDR2 ANQGSEA come from the germline V gene. CDR3 nucleotides: TGCAGCGTTGAAGGAGCTAGCGTATTCGGGGAGCTGTTTTTT. Residues: CSVEGASVFGELFF.

This clone has a single count. The rearrangement links TRBV27 to TRBJ2-7, with 7 bases matching TRBD1. The CDR3 extends over 14 amino acids. V shed 6 bases and J 2 bases; nucleotides not matched to a gene: 7. Germline V CDR1 and CDR2: MNHEY, SMNVEV (reference sequence). The CDR3 coding sequence is TGTGCCAGCAGCCAGACAGGGACACCCTACGAGCAGTACTTC. It translates to CASSQTGTPYEQYF.

The sample holds a few counts of this clone. This chain joins TRBV6-6 and TRBJ1-5; a possible D gene is TRBD1 (5 bases). V lost 7 bases and J lost 7, with 17 bases in between. The CDR3 has 14 residues. Looked up from germline, CDR1 is MNHNY and CDR2 is SVGAGI (reference sequence). For the CDR3, the DNA is TGTGCCAGCACCACGGGACCCTGGGGCCAGCCCCAGCATTTT. Protein: CASTTGPWGQPQHF.

The chain couples TRBV5-1 to TRBJ1-6; D gene ambiguous. In germline, CDR1 is SGHRS, CDR2 YFSETQ. The V end was cut by 0 bases, the J end by 7 bases, with 2 bases between. The CDR3 is 12 amino acids. DNA of the CDR3: TGCGCCAGCAGCTTGGACAATTCACCCCTCCACTTT. Amino acid sequence: CASSLDNSPLHF.

The CDR3, as DNA: TGTGCCAGCAGCTCGGACAGCGAAGAGACCCAGTACTTC. It translates to CASSSDSEETQYF. The chain is built from TRBV11-3 and TRBJ2-5, with TRBD1 as a possible D gene (6 bases). The germline V gene has CDR1 SGHNT and CDR2 YENEEA. The CDR3 has 13 amino acids. V was shortened by 4 bases and J by 3 bases, with 9 bases between the two germline ends. Using reference TRBV11-3 and TRBJ2-5 for the parts outside the CDR3, the full variable domain is EAGVVQSPRYKIIEKKQPVAFWCNPISGHNTLYWYLQNLGQGPELLIRYENEEAVDDSQLPKDRFSAERLKGVDSTLKIQPAELGDSAVYLCASSSDSEETQYFGPGTRLLVL.

The chain carries TRBV6-4 and TRBJ2-5; D possibly matches TRBD1 or TRBD2 (7 bases each). V was shortened by 0 bases and J by 4 bases, with 15 bases between the two germline ends. This CDR3 contains 16 residues. Germline V CDR1 and CDR2: MRHNA, SNTAGT. In DNA form, the CDR3 reads TGTGCCAGCAGTGACTCAGGCGACAGGGAGGGAGAGACCCAGTACTTC. Translation gives CASSDSGDREGETQYF.

The rearrangement links TRBV2 to TRBJ2-1; the match to TRBD1 covers 7 bases. V was clipped by 6 bases and J by 4 bases; unmatched bases: 6. Germline lookup yields CDR1 SNHLY and CDR2 FYNNEI. The CDR3 length is 14 residues. The chain's CDR3 is CASSEGQTYNEQFF. CDR3 nucleotide sequence: TGTGCCAGCAGCGAGGGACAGACTTACAATGAGCAGTTCTTC.

The rearrangement uses TRBV11-2 and TRBJ2-7, with a tentative D call TRBD1 (6 bases). The CDR3 loop spans 12 amino acids. Trimming stripped 0 bases from V and 10 bases from J, with 10 bases between. CDR1 and CDR2 (germline): SGHAT, FQNNGV. This chain's CDR3 is CASSLDGGQQYF. The CDR3 DNA is TGTGCCAGCAGCTTAGATGGGGGACAACAGTACTTC.

The chain links TRBV5-8 to TRBJ2-7, with D perhaps TRBD2 (5 bases). The CDR3 is 16 amino acids. V shed 2 bases and J shed 6 bases, with 21 bases lying between them. Looked up from germline, CDR1 is SGHTS and CDR2 is YDEGEE. The CDR3 coding sequence is TGTGCCAGCAGCTTTCCCCCTGCCCGAAGGGAGAGCGAGCAGTACTTC. Translation gives CASSFPPARRESEQYF.

The chain joins TRBV30 to TRBJ2-1, with TRBD1 matching over 12 bases. CDR1 and CDR2 from the germline V gene are GTSNPN and SVGIG (reference sequence). V shed 0 bases, J shed 0 bases, and the junction held 6 bases outside the gene matches. This CDR3 has 18 residues. CDR3 nucleotide sequence: TGTGCCTGGAGTGTACGGGACAGGGGGCTAAGCTCCTACAATGAGCAGTTCTTC. Amino acid sequence: CAWSVRDRGLSSYNEQFF.

The chain couples TRBV11-2 to TRBJ2-1; 7 bases fit TRBD2. Per the germline V gene, CDR1 is SGHAT and CDR2 is FQNNGV. J was trimmed by 10 bases and V by 1 base; bases with no gene match: 7. This CDR3 comprises 14 residues. The CDR3 coding sequence is TGTGCCAGCAGCTTAGGGGAGGGAGGGCCGGAGCAGTTCTTC. It is translated as CASSLGEGGPEQFF.

About this clone: This CDR3 is also generated by other DNA sequences in the sample. V gene TRBV28 combines with J gene TRBJ2-3, with 9 bases aligning to TRBD2. The CDR3 has 15 amino acids. The J segment lost 1 base and the V segment lost 4 bases, leaving 3 bases of the junction unmatched. Germline V gives CDR1 MDHEN, CDR2 SYDVKM. The CDR3 coding sequence is TGTGCCAGCAGTTCGGGACTAGCCGGCACAGATACGCAGTATTTT. Its translation is CASSSGLAGTDTQYF.

This chain links TRBV2 with TRBJ2-3, with TRBD2 matching over 11 bases. V dropped 6 bases and J dropped 5; count of bases not matched to a gene: 4. This CDR3 is 14 amino acids long. From germline, CDR1 is SNHLY and CDR2 FYNNEI. The CDR3 DNA follows: TGTGCCAGCAGCTTTAGCGGGGGGGTAGATACGCAGTATTTT. Amino acids: CASSFSGGVDTQYF.

The rearrangement joins TRBV6-5 to TRBJ2-3; D call uncertain. The CDR3 consists of 15 residues. The V end was cut by 1 base, the J end by 0 bases, with 8 bases between. The germline CDR1 and CDR2 sequences are MNHEY and SVGAGI. The CDR3 bases are TGTGCCAGCAGTTACTATGGGCCCAGCACAGATACGCAGTATTTT. Amino acid sequence: CASSYYGPSTDTQYF.

The genes are TRBV11-2 and TRBJ2-5, with a possible D match to TRBD2 (6 bases). Per germline, CDR1 SGHAT and CDR2 FQNNGV. Trimming removed 1 base at V and 0 bases at J, with 15 bases between. The CDR3 runs to 17 residues. CDR3 bases: TGTGCCAGCAGCTTAGGGGTTCTAGCGCGAAACCAAGAGACCCAGTACTTC. Its protein is CASSLGVLARNQETQYF.

This rearrangement joins TRBV29-1 to TRBJ2-3, with 7 bases identical to TRBD1. The CDR3 totals 13 residues. Germline V gene data show CDR1 as SQVTM and CDR2 as ANQGSEA. Trimming cost V 0 bases and J 6 bases; bases outside gene matches: 3. The CDR3 region has the DNA TGCAGCGTTGAAGATCGGGACAGTGATACGCAGTATTTT. Translation gives CSVEDRDSDTQYF.

The rearrangement links TRBV7-8 to TRBJ2-1, with D maybe TRBD2 (5 bases). The CDR3 runs to 14 residues. V lost 4 bases, J lost 7 bases, and 14 bases lay in between. The germline gives CDR1 SGHVS, CDR2 FQNEAQ. The CDR3: CASSSPEGWNEQFF. DNA of the CDR3: TGTGCCAGCAGCTCCCCAGAGGGTTGGAATGAGCAGTTCTTC.

This chain connects TRBV6-1 to TRBJ1-1, with a possible D match to TRBD1 (5 bases). In germline, CDR1 is MNHNS, CDR2 SASEGT. Trimming cost V 2 bases and J 0 bases, with 10 bases left between them. There are 15 residues in the CDR3. CDR3: CASSELGLMNTEAFF. As DNA, the CDR3 is TGTGCCAGCAGTGAATTGGGACTAATGAACACTGAAGCTTTCTTT.

The chain has TRBV6-5 and TRBJ2-3; TRBD2 agrees at 10 bases. Germline trimming cut 5 bases from V and 9 bases from J; bases unmatched to any gene: 5. This CDR3 has 13 amino acids. Germline CDR1 is MNHEY and CDR2 is SVGAGI. CDR3 DNA sequence: TGTGCCAGCAGTCAAGGGGGACTAGCGACGCAGTATTTT. Its translation is CASSQGGLATQYF.

CDR3: CSVVGSNEKLFF. CDR3 nucleotides: TGCAGCGTCGTAGGGTCGAATGAAAAACTGTTTTTT. The chain carries TRBV29-1 and TRBJ1-4; unclear D gene. Germline V gene data show CDR1 as SQVTM and CDR2 as ANQGSEA. The ends were cut back, 6 bases at V and 5 bases at J, with 10 bases in the middle. This CDR3 region has 12 residues.

The rearrangement links TRBV29-1 to TRBJ1-2; D possibly corresponds to TRBD1 (6 bases). The CDR3 extends over 15 amino acids. Germline CDR1 reads SQVTM; CDR2 reads ANQGSEA. V lost 1 base, J lost 0 bases, and 12 bases lay in between. The CDR3, as DNA: TGCAGCGTTGAAGGGATAGGACAGCCTAACTATGGCTACACCTTC. Amino acids: CSVEGIGQPNYGYTF.

The chain is built from TRBV29-1 and TRBJ1-2; 7 bases align to TRBD1. V lost 4 bases, J lost 1 base, and 6 bases stayed unmatched. The CDR3 consists of 14 residues. Germline V gene sequence: CDR1 SQVTM, CDR2 ANQGSEA. The CDR3 loop is CSVAPGQSNYGYTF. The CDR3 coding sequence is TGCAGCGTTGCTCCGGGACAGAGTAACTATGGCTACACCTTC.

The CDR3 coding sequence is TGCAGCGTTCAGCTGTCCGGGGAGCTGTTTTTT. Residues: CSVQLSGELFF. The chain links TRBV29-1 to TRBJ2-2, with D unresolved. The CDR3 has 11 residues. Trimming stripped 5 bases from V and 6 bases from J, with 7 bases between. Per germline, CDR1 SQVTM and CDR2 ANQGSEA.

This clone is a singleton in its sample. The rearrangement joins TRBV19 to TRBJ1-1; a possible D gene is TRBD1 (5 bases). Germline assignment: CDR1 LNHDA and CDR2 SQIVND (reference sequence). The CDR3 runs 17 residues. Trimming cost V 1 base and J 3 bases, with 18 bases left between them. CDR3 protein: CASSIVTLETAYTEAFF. The CDR3, as DNA: TGTGCCAGTAGTATAGTTACCTTGGAGACAGCCTACACTGAAGCTTTCTTT.

V gene TRBV7-9 combines with J gene TRBJ1-1, with D possibly being TRBD1 (6 bases). V lost 11 bases and J lost 1, with 14 bases in between. CDR3 length: 13 amino acids. CDR1 is SEHNR, CDR2 FQNEAQ, per germline (reference sequence). The CDR3 region is CAAGGGENTEAFF. The DNA of the CDR3 is TGTGCCGCAGGAGGGGGTGAGAACACTGAAGCTTTCTTT.

This rearrangement joins TRBV10-3 to TRBJ2-7, with D possibly matching TRBD2 (5 bases). The CDR3 contains 13 residues. Per the germline V gene, CDR1 is ENHRY and CDR2 is SYGVKD. With 6 bases removed from V and 0 bases from J, the gap between germline ends came to 9 bases. CDR3 sequence: CAIRDGGSYEQYF. In nucleotides, the CDR3 is TGTGCCATCAGGGACGGAGGCTCCTACGAGCAGTACTTC.

The chain has TRBV21-1 and TRBJ2-7. TRBV21-1 is deemed a pseudogene. This CDR3 is 15 amino acids long. CDR3 in amino acids: CARGGRRYLYYEQYF. CDR3 sequence (DNA): TGTGCCAGGGGGGGCAGGCGATACCTCTACTACGAGCAGTACTTC.